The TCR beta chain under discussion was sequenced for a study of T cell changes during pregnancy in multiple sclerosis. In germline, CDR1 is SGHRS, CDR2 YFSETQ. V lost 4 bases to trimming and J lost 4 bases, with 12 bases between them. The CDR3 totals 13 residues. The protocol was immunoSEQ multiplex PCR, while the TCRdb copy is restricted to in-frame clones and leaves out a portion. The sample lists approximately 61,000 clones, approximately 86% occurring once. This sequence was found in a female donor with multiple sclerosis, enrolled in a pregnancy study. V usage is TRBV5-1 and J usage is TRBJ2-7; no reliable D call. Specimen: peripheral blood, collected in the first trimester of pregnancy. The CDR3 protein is CASSPGEPYEQYF. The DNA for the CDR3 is TGCGCCAGCAGCCCCGGAGAGCCATACGAGCAGTACTTC. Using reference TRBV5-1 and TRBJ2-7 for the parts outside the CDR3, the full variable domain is KAGVTQTPRYLIKTRGQQVTLSCSPISGHRSVSWYQQTPGQGLQFLFEYFSETQRNKGNFPGRFSGRQFSNSRSEMNVSTLELGDSALYLCASSPGEPYEQYFGPGTRLTVT.